A selection of T cell receptor beta chains follows, all from one sample in a study of cytomegalovirus exposure and HLA in healthy donors. The repertoire was sequenced with immunoSEQ multiplex PCR; TCRdb's copy has only in-frame clones and lacks some. The sample includes around 110,000 clones, roughly three fifths seen only once; the top ten take roughly 8.6%. Material: PBMCs. The receptors originated from a middle-aged woman in good health and CMV-seropositive. CDR3s include the opening cysteine and the closing phenylalanine or tryptophan. Fields, in order: D gene, V gene, J gene, clone size, CDR3 protein, CDR3 DNA. D genes are given only for firm matches. A row's size may be missing; if present it is once, few, many or a size class.

d_gene: TRBD1; v_gene: TRBV28; j_gene: TRBJ1-6; abundance: .; CDR3aa: CASSLPDRANSPLHF; CDR3nt: TGTGCCAGCAGTTTGCCGGACAGGGCGAATTCACCCCTCCACTTT
d_gene: .; v_gene: TRBV15; j_gene: TRBJ2-1; abundance: .; CDR3aa: CATSRDLQGGSEQFF; CDR3nt: TGTGCCACCAGCAGAGATTTACAGGGAGGGTCTGAGCAGTTCTTC
d_gene: .; v_gene: TRBV30; j_gene: TRBJ2-7; abundance: .; CDR3aa: CAFNRGTYEQYF; CDR3nt: TGTGCCTTCAACAGAGGGACCTACGAGCAGTACTTC
d_gene: TRBD1; v_gene: TRBV27; j_gene: TRBJ1-1; abundance: .; CDR3aa: CAATGANTEAFF; CDR3nt: TGTGCCGCCACAGGGGCGAACACTGAAGCTTTCTTT
d_gene: TRBD2; v_gene: TRBV7-9; j_gene: TRBJ2-7; abundance: .; CDR3aa: CASSLNLAGGSSYEQYF; CDR3nt: TGTGCCAGCAGCTTGAACCTAGCCGGGGGGAGCTCCTACGAGCAGTACTTC
d_gene: TRBD1; v_gene: TRBV7-9; j_gene: TRBJ1-1; abundance: many; CDR3aa: CASSLVGGTGDVNTEAFF; CDR3nt: TGTGCCAGCAGCTTAGTCGGCGGGACAGGGGATGTGAACACTGAAGCTTTCTTT
d_gene: TRBD2; v_gene: TRBV2; j_gene: TRBJ2-1; abundance: .; CDR3aa: CASRRTGLAGENEQFF; CDR3nt: TGTGCCAGCAGGCGTACCGGACTAGCGGGAGAAAATGAGCAGTTCTTC
d_gene: TRBD1; v_gene: TRBV6-5; j_gene: TRBJ2-7; abundance: .; CDR3aa: CASRQGRYEQYF; CDR3nt: TGTGCCAGCCGACAGGGGAGGTACGAGCAGTACTTC
d_gene: TRBD2; v_gene: TRBV10-3; j_gene: TRBJ2-3; abundance: .; CDR3aa: CAISYSGRSTDTQYF; CDR3nt: TGTGCCATCAGTTATAGCGGGAGGAGCACAGATACGCAGTATTTT
d_gene: TRBD2; v_gene: TRBV5-1; j_gene: TRBJ2-7; abundance: .; CDR3aa: CASSLRLAGTGEQYF; CDR3nt: TGCGCCAGCAGCCTTCGACTAGCGGGGACGGGCGAGCAGTACTTC
d_gene: TRBD1; v_gene: TRBV6-1; j_gene: TRBJ1-2; abundance: .; CDR3aa: CASLTGAFGYTF; CDR3nt: TGTGCCAGTTTGACAGGGGCATTCGGCTACACCTTC
d_gene: TRBD1; v_gene: TRBV5-1; j_gene: TRBJ1-4; abundance: .; CDR3aa: CASSLPGQGNEKLFF; CDR3nt: TGCGCCAGCAGCTTACCGGGACAGGGGAACGAAAAACTGTTTTTT
d_gene: .; v_gene: TRBV6-1; j_gene: TRBJ2-5; abundance: few; CDR3aa: CASSEPVNQYF; CDR3nt: TGTGCCAGCAGTGAGCCGGTTAACCAGTACTTC
d_gene: .; v_gene: TRBV28; j_gene: TRBJ1-5; abundance: .; CDR3aa: CASTSGHPNRPQHF; CDR3nt: TGTGCCAGCACCTCAGGACACCCCAATCGACCCCAGCATTTT
d_gene: .; v_gene: TRBV9; j_gene: TRBJ1-1; abundance: .; CDR3aa: CASSARGMNTEAFF; CDR3nt: TGTGCCAGCAGCGCACGGGGGATGAACACTGAAGCTTTCTTT
d_gene: .; v_gene: TRBV9; j_gene: TRBJ2-7; abundance: .; CDR3aa: CASTGGFPILETYEQYF; CDR3nt: TGTGCCAGCACCGGCGGGTTCCCTATTTTAGAAACTTACGAGCAGTACTTC
d_gene: TRBD1; v_gene: TRBV9; j_gene: TRBJ2-7; abundance: .; CDR3aa: CASSVDRVYEQYF; CDR3nt: TGTGCCAGCAGCGTCGACAGGGTCTACGAGCAGTACTTC
d_gene: .; v_gene: TRBV7-7; j_gene: TRBJ2-5; abundance: once; CDR3aa: CASSLGGRGQAETQYF; CDR3nt: TGTGCTAGCAGCTTAGGTGGGAGGGGACAGGCGGAGACCCAGTACTTC
d_gene: TRBD1; v_gene: TRBV6-1; j_gene: TRBJ2-3; abundance: .; CDR3aa: CASSELDRGTDTQYF; CDR3nt: TGTGCCAGCAGTGAACTTGACAGGGGAACAGATACGCAGTATTTT
d_gene: TRBD2; v_gene: TRBV7-3; j_gene: TRBJ2-7; abundance: few; CDR3aa: CASSRSGTGEQYF; CDR3nt: TGTGCCAGCAGCCGAAGCGGGACGGGAGAGCAGTACTTC
d_gene: TRBD1; v_gene: TRBV7-9; j_gene: TRBJ2-5; abundance: .; CDR3aa: CASSLGDRGSVETQYF; CDR3nt: TGTGCCAGCAGCTTAGGGGACAGGGGGTCGGTAGAGACCCAGTACTTC
d_gene: TRBD1; v_gene: TRBV7-6; j_gene: TRBJ2-2; abundance: .; CDR3aa: CASSLEPLGQGSTGELFF; CDR3nt: TGTGCCAGCAGCTTAGAACCCCTGGGACAGGGGAGCACCGGGGAGCTGTTTTTT
d_gene: TRBD2; v_gene: TRBV2; j_gene: TRBJ2-3; abundance: .; CDR3aa: CASSAQTSSTDTQYF; CDR3nt: TGTGCCAGCAGTGCTCAGACTAGCAGCACAGATACGCAGTATTTT
d_gene: TRBD1; v_gene: TRBV6-1; j_gene: TRBJ2-4; abundance: .; CDR3aa: CASLNRGLDHIQYF; CDR3nt: TGTGCCAGTCTCAACAGGGGGCTCGACCACATTCAGTACTTC
d_gene: TRBD1; v_gene: TRBV11-3; j_gene: TRBJ1-1; abundance: .; CDR3aa: CASSFRRTGGGEAFF; CDR3nt: TGTGCCAGCAGCTTTCGACGTACAGGGGGCGGGGAAGCTTTCTTT
d_gene: .; v_gene: TRBV9; j_gene: TRBJ1-2; abundance: few; CDR3aa: CASSVDPQGSYGYTF; CDR3nt: TGTGCCAGCAGCGTAGATCCACAGGGAAGCTATGGCTACACCTTC